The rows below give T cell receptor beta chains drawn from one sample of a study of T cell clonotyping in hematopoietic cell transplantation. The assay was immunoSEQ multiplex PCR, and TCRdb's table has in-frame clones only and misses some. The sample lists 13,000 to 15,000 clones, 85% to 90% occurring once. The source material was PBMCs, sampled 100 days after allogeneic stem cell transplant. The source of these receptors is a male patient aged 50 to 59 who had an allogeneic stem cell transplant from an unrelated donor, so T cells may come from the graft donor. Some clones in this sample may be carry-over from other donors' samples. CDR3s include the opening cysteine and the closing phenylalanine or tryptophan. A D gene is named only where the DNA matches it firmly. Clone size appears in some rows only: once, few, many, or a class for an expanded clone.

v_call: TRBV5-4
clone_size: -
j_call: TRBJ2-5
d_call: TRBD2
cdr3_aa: CASRSGGTSGSMAGETQYF
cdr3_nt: TGTGCCAGCAGGTCGGGGGGGACTAGCGGGAGTATGGCCGGGGAGACCCAGTACTTC

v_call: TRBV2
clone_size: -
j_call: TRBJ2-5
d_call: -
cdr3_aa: CASCSTGETQYF
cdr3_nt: TGTGCCAGCTGCTCCACCGGAGAGACCCAGTACTTC

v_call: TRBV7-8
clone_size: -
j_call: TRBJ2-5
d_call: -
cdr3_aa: CASSLHRMETQYF
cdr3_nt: TGTGCCAGCAGCTTACATCGGATGGAGACCCAGTACTTC

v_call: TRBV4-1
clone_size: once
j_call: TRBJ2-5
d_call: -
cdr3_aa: CASSQGPGGSYQETQYF
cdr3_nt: TGCGCCAGCAGCCAAGGGCCGGGTGGATCGTACCAAGAGACCCAGTACTTC

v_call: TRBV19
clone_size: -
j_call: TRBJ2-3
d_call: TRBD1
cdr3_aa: CASSQTGGSTDTQYF
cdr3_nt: TGTGCCAGTAGTCAGACAGGGGGCTCTACAGATACGCAGTATTTT

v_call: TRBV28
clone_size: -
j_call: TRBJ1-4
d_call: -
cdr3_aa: CASSLRRDVEKLFF
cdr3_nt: TGTGCCAGCAGTTTAAGGAGGGATGTGGAAAAACTGTTTTTT

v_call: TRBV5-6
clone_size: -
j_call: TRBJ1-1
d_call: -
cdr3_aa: CASSLGGHPNTEAFF
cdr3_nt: TGTGCCAGCAGCTTGGGGGGGCACCCGAACACTGAAGCTTTCTTT

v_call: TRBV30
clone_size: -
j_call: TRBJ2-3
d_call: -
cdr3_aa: CAWSVQGSDTQYF
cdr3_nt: TGTGCCTGGAGTGTGCAGGGATCAGATACGCAGTATTTT

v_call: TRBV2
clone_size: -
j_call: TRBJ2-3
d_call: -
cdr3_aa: CASRDHGSTDTQYF
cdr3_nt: TGTGCCAGCAGGGACCACGGGAGCACAGATACGCAGTATTTT

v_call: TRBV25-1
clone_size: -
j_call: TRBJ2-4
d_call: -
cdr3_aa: CASMGLAKNIQYF
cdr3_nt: TGTGCCAGCATGGGATTAGCCAAAAACATTCAGTACTTC

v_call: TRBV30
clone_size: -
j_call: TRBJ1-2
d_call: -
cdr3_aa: CAWIGDYGYIF
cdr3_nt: TGTGCCTGGATCGGGGACTATGGCTACATCTTC

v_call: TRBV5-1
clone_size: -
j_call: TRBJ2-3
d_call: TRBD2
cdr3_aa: CASSFRAGGPTDTQYF
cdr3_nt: TGCGCCAGCAGCTTCAGAGCGGGAGGGCCCACAGATACGCAGTATTTT

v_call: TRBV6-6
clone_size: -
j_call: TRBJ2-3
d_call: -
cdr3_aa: CASRIIDVADTQYF
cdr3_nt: TGTGCCAGCAGGATTATAGACGTCGCAGATACGCAGTATTTT

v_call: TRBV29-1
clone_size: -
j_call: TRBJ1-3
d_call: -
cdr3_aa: CSVEGEGGNTIYF
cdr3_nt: TGCAGCGTTGAAGGAGAGGGTGGAAACACCATATATTTT

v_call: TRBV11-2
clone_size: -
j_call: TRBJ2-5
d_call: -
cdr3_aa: CASSSSETQYF
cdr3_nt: TGTGCCAGCAGCTCGTCGGAGACCCAGTACTTC

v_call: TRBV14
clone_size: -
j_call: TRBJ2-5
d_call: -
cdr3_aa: CASSQTGGHGTQYF
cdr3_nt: TGTGCCAGCAGCCAGACCGGGGGGCATGGGACCCAGTACTTC

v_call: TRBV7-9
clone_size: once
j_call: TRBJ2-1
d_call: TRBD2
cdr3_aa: CASSARLAGNEQFF
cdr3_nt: TGTGCCAGCAGCGCGAGACTAGCGGGTAATGAGCAGTTCTTC

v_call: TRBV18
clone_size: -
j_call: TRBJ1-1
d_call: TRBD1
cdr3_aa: CASSPTGRDTEAFF
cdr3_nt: TGTGCCAGCTCACCGACAGGGAGGGACACTGAAGCTTTCTTT

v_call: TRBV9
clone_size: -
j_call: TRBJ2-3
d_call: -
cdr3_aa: CASSGTIFPDTQYF
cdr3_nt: TGTGCCAGCAGTGGGACCATCTTCCCAGATACGCAGTATTTT

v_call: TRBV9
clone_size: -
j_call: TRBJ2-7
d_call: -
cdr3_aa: CASSVRGTSSYEQYF
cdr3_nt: TGTGCCAGCAGCGTACGCGGGACTTCCTCCTACGAGCAGTACTTC

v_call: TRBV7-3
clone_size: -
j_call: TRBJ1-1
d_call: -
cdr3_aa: CASSLEGMNTEAFF
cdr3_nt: TGTGCCAGCAGCTTGGAGGGTATGAACACTGAAGCTTTCTTT

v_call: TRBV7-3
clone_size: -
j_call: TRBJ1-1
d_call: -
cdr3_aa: CASSPHQGTEAFF
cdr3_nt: TGTGCCAGCAGCCCCCACCAGGGGACCGAAGCTTTCTTT

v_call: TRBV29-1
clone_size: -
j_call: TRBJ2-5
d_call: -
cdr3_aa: CSVEGDRGLETQYF
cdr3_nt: TGCAGCGTTGAAGGGGACCGAGGGCTAGAGACCCAGTACTTC

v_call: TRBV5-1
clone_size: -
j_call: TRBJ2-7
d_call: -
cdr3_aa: CASNLAQGYSYEQYF
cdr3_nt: TGCGCCAGCAACTTGGCCCAGGGATACTCCTACGAGCAGTACTTC

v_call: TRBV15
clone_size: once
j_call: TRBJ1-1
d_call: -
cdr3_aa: CATSRGGPGMNTEAFF
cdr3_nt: TGTGCCACCAGCAGAGGGGGACCGGGTATGAACACTGAAGCTTTCTTT

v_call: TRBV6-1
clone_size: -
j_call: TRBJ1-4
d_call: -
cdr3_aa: CASSVSGPWEKLFF
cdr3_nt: TGTGCCAGCAGTGTGTCGGGACCCTGGGAAAAACTGTTTTTT

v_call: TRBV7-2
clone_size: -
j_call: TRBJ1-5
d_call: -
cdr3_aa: CASSSPNRMGFHF
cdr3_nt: TGTGCCAGCAGCTCCCCCAATCGGATGGGGTTTCATTTT

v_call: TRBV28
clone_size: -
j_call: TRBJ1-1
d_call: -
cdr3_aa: CASIGGQARYTEAFF
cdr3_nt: TGTGCCAGCATTGGGGGGCAGGCGCGGTACACTGAAGCTTTCTTT

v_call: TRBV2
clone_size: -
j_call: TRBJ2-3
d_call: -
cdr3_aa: CASSDLMKGADTQYF
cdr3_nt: TGTGCCAGCAGTGATCTTATGAAAGGCGCAGATACGCAGTATTTT

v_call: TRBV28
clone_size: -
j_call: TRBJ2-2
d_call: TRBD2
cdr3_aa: CASTPGGSGWYTGELFF
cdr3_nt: TGTGCCAGCACCCCTGGCGGGAGCGGCTGGTACACCGGGGAGCTGTTTTTT

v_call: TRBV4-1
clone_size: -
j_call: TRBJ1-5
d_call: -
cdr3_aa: CASSQGYNSNQPQHF
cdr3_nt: TGCGCCAGCAGCCAAGGCTACAATAGCAATCAGCCCCAGCATTTT

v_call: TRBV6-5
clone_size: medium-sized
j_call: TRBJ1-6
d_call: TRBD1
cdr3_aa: CASSYPTGGNSPLHF
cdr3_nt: TGTGCCAGCAGTTACCCGACAGGGGGTAATTCACCCCTCCACTTT

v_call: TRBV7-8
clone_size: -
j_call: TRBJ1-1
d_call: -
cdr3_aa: CASSNGDKNEAFF
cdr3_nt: TGTGCCAGCAGCAACGGGGATAAGAATGAAGCTTTCTTT

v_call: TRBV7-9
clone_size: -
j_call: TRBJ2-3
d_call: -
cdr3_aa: CACGGRTEQGRRAITQYF
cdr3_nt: TGTGCCTGTGGGGGCCGAACTGAACAGGGAAGGCGGGCCATTACGCAGTATTTT

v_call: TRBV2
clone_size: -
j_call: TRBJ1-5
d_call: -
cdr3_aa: CASSELGYNQPQHF
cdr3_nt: TGTGCCAGCAGTGAATTGGGGTACAATCAGCCCCAGCATTTT

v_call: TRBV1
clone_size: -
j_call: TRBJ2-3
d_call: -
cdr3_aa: CTSNGGSGQAGSDTQYF
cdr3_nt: TGCACCAGCAACGGGGGATCGGGACAGGCAGGTTCAGATACGCAGTATTTT

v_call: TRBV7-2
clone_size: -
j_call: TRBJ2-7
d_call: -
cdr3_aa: CASSSNHLGNYEQYF
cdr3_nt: TGTGCCAGCAGCAGCAACCATCTAGGGAACTACGAGCAGTACTTC

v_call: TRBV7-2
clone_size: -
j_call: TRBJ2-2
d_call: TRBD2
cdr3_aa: CASSLGLAGTNTGELFF
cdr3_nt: TGTGCCAGCAGCCTCGGACTAGCGGGGACGAACACCGGGGAGCTGTTTTTT

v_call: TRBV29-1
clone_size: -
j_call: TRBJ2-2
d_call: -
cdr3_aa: CSVDRAGTGELFF
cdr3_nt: TGCAGCGTTGATCGGGCCGGGACCGGGGAGCTGTTTTTT

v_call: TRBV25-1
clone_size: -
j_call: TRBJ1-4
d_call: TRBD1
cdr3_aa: CASSASGQGGNEKLFF
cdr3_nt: TGTGCCAGCAGTGCCTCCGGACAGGGAGGGAATGAAAAACTGTTTTTT

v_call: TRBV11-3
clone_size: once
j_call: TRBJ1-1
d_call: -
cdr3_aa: CASSHGRDTEAFF
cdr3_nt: TGTGCCAGCAGCCATGGGAGGGACACTGAAGCTTTCTTT

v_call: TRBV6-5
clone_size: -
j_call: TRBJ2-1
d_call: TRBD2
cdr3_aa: CASSFGRAVEQFF
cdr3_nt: TGTGCCAGCAGTTTCGGGAGGGCCGTTGAGCAGTTCTTC

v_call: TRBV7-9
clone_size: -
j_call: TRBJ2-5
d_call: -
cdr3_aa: CASSCPRVSETQYF
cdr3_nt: TGTGCCAGCAGTTGCCCCCGAGTGTCCGAGACCCAGTACTTC

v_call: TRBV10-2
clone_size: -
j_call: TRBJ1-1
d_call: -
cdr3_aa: CASSESQVGGTEAFF
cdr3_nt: TGCGCCAGCAGTGAGTCCCAGGTAGGGGGCACTGAAGCTTTCTTT

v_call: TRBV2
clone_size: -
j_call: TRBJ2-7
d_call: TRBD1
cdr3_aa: CASSTGASSYEQYF
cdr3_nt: TGTGCCAGCAGTACAGGGGCCAGCTCCTACGAGCAGTACTTC

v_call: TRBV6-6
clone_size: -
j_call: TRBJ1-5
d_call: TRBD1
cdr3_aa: CASSTGASQPQHF
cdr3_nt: TGTGCCAGCAGTACAGGGGCGTCGCAGCCCCAGCATTTT

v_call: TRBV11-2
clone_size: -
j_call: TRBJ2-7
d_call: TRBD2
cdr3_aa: CASSSLTGTRSQVHEQYF
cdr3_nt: TGTGCCAGCAGCTCACTTACCGGGACTAGGTCTCAAGTCCACGAGCAGTACTTC

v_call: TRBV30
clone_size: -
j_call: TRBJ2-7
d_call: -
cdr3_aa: CAWNKGSLLYEQYF
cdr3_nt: TGTGCCTGGAACAAAGGGTCATTACTATACGAGCAGTACTTC

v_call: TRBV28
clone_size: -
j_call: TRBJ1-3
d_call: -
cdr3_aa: CASSLNGERGNTIYF
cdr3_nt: TGTGCCAGCAGTTTAAACGGGGAACGAGGAAACACCATATATTTT

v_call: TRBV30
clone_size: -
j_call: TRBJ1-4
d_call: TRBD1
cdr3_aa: CAWSSRDRGGEKLFF
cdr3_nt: TGTGCCTGGTCCTCCCGGGACAGGGGGGGTGAAAAACTGTTTTTT

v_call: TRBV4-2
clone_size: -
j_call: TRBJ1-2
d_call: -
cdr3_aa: CASSQDGGYGYTF
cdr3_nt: TGTGCCAGCAGCCAAGACGGAGGATATGGCTACACCTTC

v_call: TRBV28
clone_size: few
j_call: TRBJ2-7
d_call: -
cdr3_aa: CASTPGHRGPYEQYF
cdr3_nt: TGTGCCAGCACTCCGGGACACCGAGGACCCTACGAGCAGTACTTC

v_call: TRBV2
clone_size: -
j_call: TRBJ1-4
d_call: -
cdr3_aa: CASSELLSTATNEKLFF
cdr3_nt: TGTGCCAGCAGTGAATTACTGTCAACTGCAACTAATGAAAAACTGTTTTTT

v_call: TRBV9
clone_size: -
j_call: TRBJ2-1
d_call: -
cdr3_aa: CASRPTLYNEQFF
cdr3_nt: TGTGCCAGCAGGCCCACCCTCTACAATGAGCAGTTCTTC